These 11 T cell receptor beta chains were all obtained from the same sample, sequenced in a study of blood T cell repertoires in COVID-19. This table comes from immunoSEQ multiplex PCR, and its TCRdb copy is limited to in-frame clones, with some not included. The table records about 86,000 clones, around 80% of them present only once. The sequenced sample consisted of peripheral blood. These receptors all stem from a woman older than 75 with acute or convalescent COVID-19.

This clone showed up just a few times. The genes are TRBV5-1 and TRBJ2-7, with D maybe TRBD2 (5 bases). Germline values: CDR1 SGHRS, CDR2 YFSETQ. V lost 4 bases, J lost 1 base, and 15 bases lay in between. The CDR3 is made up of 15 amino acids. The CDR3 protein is CASSPHGERSYEQYF. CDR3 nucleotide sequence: TGCGCCAGCAGCCCCCACGGGGAGCGTTCCTACGAGCAGTACTTC. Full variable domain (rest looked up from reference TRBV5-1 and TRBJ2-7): KAGVTQTPRYLIKTRGQQVTLSCSPISGHRSVSWYQQTPGQGLQFLFEYFSETQRNKGNFPGRFSGRQFSNSRSEMNVSTLELGDSALYLCASSPHGERSYEQYFGPGTRLTVT.

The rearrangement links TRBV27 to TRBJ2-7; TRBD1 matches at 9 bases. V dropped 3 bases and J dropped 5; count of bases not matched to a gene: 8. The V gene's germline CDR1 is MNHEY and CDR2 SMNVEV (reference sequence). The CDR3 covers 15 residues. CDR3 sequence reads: CASSFTGQGAHEQYF. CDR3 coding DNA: TGTGCCAGCAGTTTCACGGGACAGGGAGCTCACGAGCAGTACTTC.

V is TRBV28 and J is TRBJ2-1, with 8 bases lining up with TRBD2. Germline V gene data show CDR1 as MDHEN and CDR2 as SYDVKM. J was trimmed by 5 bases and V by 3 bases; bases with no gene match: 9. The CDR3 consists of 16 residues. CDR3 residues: CASSFRSSGTNNEQFF. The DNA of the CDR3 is TGTGCCAGCAGTTTTCGGAGTAGCGGGACAAACAATGAGCAGTTCTTC.

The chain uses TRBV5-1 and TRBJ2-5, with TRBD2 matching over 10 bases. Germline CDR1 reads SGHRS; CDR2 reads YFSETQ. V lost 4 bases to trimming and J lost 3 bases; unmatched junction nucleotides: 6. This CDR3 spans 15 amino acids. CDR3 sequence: CASSRGTSGEETQYF. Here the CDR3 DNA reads TGCGCCAGCAGCCGCGGTACTAGCGGGGAAGAGACCCAGTACTTC.

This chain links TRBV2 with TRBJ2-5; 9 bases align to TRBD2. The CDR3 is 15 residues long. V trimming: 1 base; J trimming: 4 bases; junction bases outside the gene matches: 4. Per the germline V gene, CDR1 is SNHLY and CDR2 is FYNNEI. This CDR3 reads CASSEGGGAPETQYF. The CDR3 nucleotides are TGTGCCAGCAGTGAAGGCGGGGGGGCCCCAGAGACCCAGTACTTC.

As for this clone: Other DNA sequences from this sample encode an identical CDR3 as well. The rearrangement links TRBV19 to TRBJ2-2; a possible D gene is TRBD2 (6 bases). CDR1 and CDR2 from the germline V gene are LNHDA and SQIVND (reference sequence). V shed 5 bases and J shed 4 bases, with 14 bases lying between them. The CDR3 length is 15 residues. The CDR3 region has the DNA TGTGCCAGTAGTTCGGGCGGGGTGAGCACCGGGGAGCTGTTTTTT. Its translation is CASSSGGVSTGELFF.

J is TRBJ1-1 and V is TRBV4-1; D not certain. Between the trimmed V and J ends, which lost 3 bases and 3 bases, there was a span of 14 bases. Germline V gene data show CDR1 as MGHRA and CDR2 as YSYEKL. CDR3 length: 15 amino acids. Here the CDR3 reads CASSHQTAADTEAFF. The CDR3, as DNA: TGCGCCAGCAGCCACCAAACCGCCGCGGACACTGAAGCTTTCTTT.

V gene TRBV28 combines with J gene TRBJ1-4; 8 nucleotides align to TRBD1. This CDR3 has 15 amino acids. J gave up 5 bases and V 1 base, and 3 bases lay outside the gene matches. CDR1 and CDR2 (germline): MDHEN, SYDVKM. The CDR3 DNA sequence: TGTGCCAGCAGTTTATTACCAGGGGGCAATGAAAAACTGTTTTTT. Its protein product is CASSLLPGGNEKLFF.

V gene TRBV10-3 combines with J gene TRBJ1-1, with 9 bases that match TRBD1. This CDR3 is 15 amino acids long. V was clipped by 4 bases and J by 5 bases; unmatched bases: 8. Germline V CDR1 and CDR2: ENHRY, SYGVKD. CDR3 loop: CAISGYRGRGTEAFF. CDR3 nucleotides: TGTGCCATCAGTGGTTACAGGGGGCGGGGGACTGAAGCTTTCTTT.

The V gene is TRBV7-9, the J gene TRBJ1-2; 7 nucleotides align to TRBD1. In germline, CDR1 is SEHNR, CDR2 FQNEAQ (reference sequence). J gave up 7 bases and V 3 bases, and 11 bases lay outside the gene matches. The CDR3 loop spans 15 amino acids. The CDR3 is CASSFQQGPWGGYTF. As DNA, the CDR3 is TGTGCCAGCAGCTTCCAACAGGGGCCTTGGGGTGGCTACACCTTC.

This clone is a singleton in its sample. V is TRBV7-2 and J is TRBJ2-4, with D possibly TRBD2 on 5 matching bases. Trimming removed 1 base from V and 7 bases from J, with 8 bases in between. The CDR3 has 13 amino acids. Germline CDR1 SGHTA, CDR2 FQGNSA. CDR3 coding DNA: TGTGCCAGCAGCTTAGGAGGGTATAACATTCAGTACTTC. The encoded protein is CASSLGGYNIQYF. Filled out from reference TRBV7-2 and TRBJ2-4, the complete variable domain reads GAGVSQSPSNKVTEKGKDVELRCDPISGHTALYWYRQSLGQGLEFLIYFQGNSAPDKSGLPSDRFSAERTGGSVSTLTIQRTQQEDSAVYLCASSLGGYNIQYFGAGTRLSVL.